This TCR beta chain stems from a study of T cells in Graves' hyperthyroidism and ophthalmopathy. Germline V gene data show CDR1 as MNHNS and CDR2 as SASEGT. V shed 5 bases and J shed 8 bases, with 12 bases lying between them. This CDR3 comprises 13 residues. Researchers took RNA transcripts and amplified the TCR beta CDR3 regions from them. HTBI primers drove first-round RT-PCR of the TCR CDR3. TCRdb reprocessed the multiplex PCR reads with MiXCR, giving one entry per CDR3 protein. Here the sample spans nearly 600,000 distinct CDR3 sequences, around 14% being singletons. Study-wide findings and caveats: Median prediction lead before ophthalmopathy onset was 5 to 7 months with the model.

This clonotype was found many times. What it recognizes is unknown. This clonotype originated in a woman aged 18-29 years with Graves' ophthalmopathy. The chain couples TRBV6-1 to TRBJ1-4; perhaps TRBD1 as D (6 bases). The sequenced sample consisted of blood. CDR3 residues: CASSSGVSEKLFF. CDR3 sequence (DNA): TGTGCCAGCAGTTCAGGGGTATCAGAAAAACTGTTTTTT.